The text below deals with one T cell receptor (beta chain). Its cognate antigen is unknown. A far larger clone is only one base removed, so a read error is likely. HTBI primers from iRepertoire and Arm-PCR of CDR3 regions yielded the TCR beta libraries. TCRdb processed the multiplex PCR reads anew with MiXCR; each CDR3 protein has one entry. The repertoire holds 200,000 to 250,000 distinct CDR3 sequences, with roughly 20% as singletons. This entry comes from a study of regulatory T cells in long-lasting Graves disease. Study-level background: Antithyroid drugs had been given to newly diagnosed Graves' patients for under 3 months.

Overall study results and limits: The small sample size may have reduced accuracy.

Documented time point: newly diagnosed GD, antithyroid drugs for less than 3 months. The TCR library was prepared using RNA isolated from PBMCs. The CDR3 is 12 residues long. V lost 5 bases and J lost 9, with 11 bases in between. The germline V gene encodes CDR1 SGHAT and CDR2 FQDESV (reference sequence). The same sample was also studied in work on T cells in Graves' hyperthyroidism and ophthalmopathy. That source adds: Most thyroid clonotypes that were expanded above 0.001 also turned up in blood.

The source material was peripheral blood mononuclear cells (PBMCs), sampled at new diagnosis, from a patient treated with antithyroid drugs. This sequence was found in a woman aged 25 to 39 with Graves disease. The rearrangement uses TRBV11-1 and TRBJ2-1; D unresolved. CDR3 sequence reads: CASSPNTVEQFF. CDR3 sequence (DNA): TGTGCCAGCAGCCCAAACACGGTTGAGCAGTTCTTC.